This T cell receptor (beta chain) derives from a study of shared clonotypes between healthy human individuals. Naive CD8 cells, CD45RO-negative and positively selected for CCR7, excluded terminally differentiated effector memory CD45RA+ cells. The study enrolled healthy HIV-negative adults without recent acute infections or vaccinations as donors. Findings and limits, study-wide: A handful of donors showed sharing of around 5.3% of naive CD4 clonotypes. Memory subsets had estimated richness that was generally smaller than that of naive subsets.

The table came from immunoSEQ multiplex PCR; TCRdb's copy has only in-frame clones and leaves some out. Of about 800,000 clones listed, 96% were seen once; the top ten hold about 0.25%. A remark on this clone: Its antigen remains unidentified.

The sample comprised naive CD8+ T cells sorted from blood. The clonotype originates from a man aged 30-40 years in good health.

CDR3 bases: TGTGCCAGCTCACCCGGGGAGGCCGAACCAGGCCTTAACAATGAGCAGTTCTTC. This gives the protein CASSPGEAEPGLNNEQFF. The V call is TRBV18, the J call TRBJ2-1, with TRBD2 as a possible D gene (6 bases). Germline V gene data show CDR1 as KGHSH and CDR2 as LQKENI. Trimming took off 3 bases at V and 5 bases at J, with 23 bases between the two ends. This CDR3 has 18 amino acids.